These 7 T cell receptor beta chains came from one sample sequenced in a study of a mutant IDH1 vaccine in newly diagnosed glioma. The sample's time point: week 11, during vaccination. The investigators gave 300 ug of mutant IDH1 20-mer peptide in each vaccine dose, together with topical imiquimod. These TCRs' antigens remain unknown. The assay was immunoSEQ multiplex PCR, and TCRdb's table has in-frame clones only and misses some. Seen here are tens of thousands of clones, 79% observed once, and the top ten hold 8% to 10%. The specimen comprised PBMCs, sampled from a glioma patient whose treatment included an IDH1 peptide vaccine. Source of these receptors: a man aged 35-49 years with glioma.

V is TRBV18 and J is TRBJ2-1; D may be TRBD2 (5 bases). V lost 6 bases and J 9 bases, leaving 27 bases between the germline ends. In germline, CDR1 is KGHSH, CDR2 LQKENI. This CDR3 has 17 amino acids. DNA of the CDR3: TGTGCCAGCTCGCAGCAAGACTACCTAAGATGGGGAAGTGAGCAGTTCTTC. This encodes CASSQQDYLRWGSEQFF.

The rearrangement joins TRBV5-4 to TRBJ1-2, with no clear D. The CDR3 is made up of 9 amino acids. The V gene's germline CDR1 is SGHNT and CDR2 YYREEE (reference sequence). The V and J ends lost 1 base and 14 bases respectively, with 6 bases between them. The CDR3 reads CASSLSRTF. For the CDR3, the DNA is TGTGCCAGCAGCTTGTCTAGGACCTTC.

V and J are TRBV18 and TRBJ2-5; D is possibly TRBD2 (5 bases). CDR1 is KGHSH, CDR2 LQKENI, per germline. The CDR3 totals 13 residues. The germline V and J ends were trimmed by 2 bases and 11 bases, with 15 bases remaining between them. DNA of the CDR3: TGTGCCAGCTCACCAGGGGAGTCAGGTGAGCAGTACTTC. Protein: CASSPGESGEQYF.

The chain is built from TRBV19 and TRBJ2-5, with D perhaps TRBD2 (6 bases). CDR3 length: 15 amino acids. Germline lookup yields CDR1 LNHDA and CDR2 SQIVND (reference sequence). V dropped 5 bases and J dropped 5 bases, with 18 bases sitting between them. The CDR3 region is CASSQGWRGDETQYF. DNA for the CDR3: TGTGCCAGTAGTCAAGGGTGGAGGGGCGACGAGACCCAGTACTTC.

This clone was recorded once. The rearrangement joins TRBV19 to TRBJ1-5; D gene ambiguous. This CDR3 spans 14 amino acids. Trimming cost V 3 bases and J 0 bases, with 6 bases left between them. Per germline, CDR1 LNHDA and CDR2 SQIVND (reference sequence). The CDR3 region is CASSIRYSNQPQHF. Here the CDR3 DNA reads TGTGCCAGTAGTATCAGGTATAGCAATCAGCCCCAGCATTTT.

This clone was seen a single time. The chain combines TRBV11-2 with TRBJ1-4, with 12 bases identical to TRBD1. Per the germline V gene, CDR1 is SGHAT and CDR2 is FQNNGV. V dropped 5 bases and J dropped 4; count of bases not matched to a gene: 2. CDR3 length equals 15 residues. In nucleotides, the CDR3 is TGTGCCAGCAGCAGGGACAGGGGGCTTAATGAAAAACTGTTTTTT. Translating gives CASSRDRGLNEKLFF.

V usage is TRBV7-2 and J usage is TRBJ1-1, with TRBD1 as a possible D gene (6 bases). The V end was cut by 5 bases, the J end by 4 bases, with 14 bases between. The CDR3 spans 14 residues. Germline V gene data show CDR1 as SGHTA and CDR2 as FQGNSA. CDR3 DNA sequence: TGTGCCAGCAGCCGATCACAGGGAAGCACTGAAGCTTTCTTT. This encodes CASSRSQGSTEAFF.